What follows are 20 T cell receptor beta chains derived from one specimen sequenced in a study of blood T cell repertoires in COVID-19 (dated by TCRdb to about 2020). Library preparation was by the immunoSEQ multiplex PCR assay. Drawn from immuneACCESS, this table holds only the in-frame rearrangements with V and J called that TCRdb kept. Clones are partly lost; checked studies trace under half to an unresolved V gene and leave the rest unexplained. The sample table lists 470,000 or so clones, approximately 90% of them with a count of one. The ten largest clones capture approximately 4.3% of the sample. Specimen: peripheral blood. The receptors derive from a woman aged 30 to 39 with acute or convalescent COVID-19.

J is TRBJ1-2 and V is TRBV29-1, with D tentatively TRBD1 (5 bases). Germline-derived CDR1 and CDR2 are SQVTM and ANQGSEA. This CDR3 is built from 12 residues. V dropped 6 bases and J dropped 5 bases, with 13 bases sitting between them. DNA of the CDR3: TGCAGCGTGGTTACAGGCGATTATGGCTACACCTTC. Protein sequence: CSVVTGDYGYTF.

V usage is TRBV19 and J usage is TRBJ1-1, with D possibly being TRBD1 (5 bases). Germline CDR1 is LNHDA and CDR2 is SQIVND (reference sequence). V lost 9 bases and J 4 bases, leaving 15 bases between the germline ends. The CDR3 runs 13 residues. This chain's CDR3 is CASTPRGGTEAFF. The CDR3 DNA is TGTGCCAGCACCCCCCGGGGGGGCACTGAAGCTTTCTTT.

The V call is TRBV11-2, the J call TRBJ2-5; 8 nucleotides align to TRBD2. The CDR3 loop spans 13 amino acids. V shed 5 bases, J shed 4 bases, and the junction held 3 bases outside the gene matches. Germline V gene data show CDR1 as SGHAT and CDR2 as FQNNGV. DNA of the CDR3: TGTGCCAGCAGCAGTAGCGGGGTAGAGACCCAGTACTTC. This encodes CASSSSGVETQYF.

In regard to this clone: Other DNA sequences from this sample encode an identical CDR3 as well. This rearrangement joins TRBV9 to TRBJ2-5, with D perhaps matching TRBD1 (6 bases). Germline loops: CDR1 SGDLS, CDR2 YYNGEE. V shed 0 bases and J shed 2 bases, with 8 bases lying between them. CDR3 size: 14 residues. CDR3 coding DNA: TGTGCCAGCAGCGTAGGAGGGGGTCAAGAGACCCAGTACTTC. Its protein is CASSVGGGQETQYF.

J is TRBJ2-2 and V is TRBV4-2; TRBD1 might be the D (6 bases). V lost 5 bases to trimming and J lost 5 bases, with 9 bases between them. CDR1 and CDR2 (germline): LGHNA, YNFKEQ. The CDR3 contains 13 residues. The CDR3 spells CASSFQGTGELFF. The CDR3 region has the DNA TGTGCCAGCAGCTTCCAGGGGACCGGGGAGCTGTTTTTT.

The chain employs TRBV30 and TRBJ1-4; 7 positions match TRBD1. This CDR3 comprises 15 residues. The V and J ends lost 0 bases and 5 bases, in that order; junction bases with no gene match: 6. CDR1 and CDR2 from the germline V gene are GTSNPN and SVGIG (reference sequence). This CDR3 reads CAWSVGGQQNEKLFF. CDR3 nucleotides: TGTGCCTGGAGTGTAGGGGGACAGCAGAATGAAAAACTGTTTTTT. The full variable domain, in which reference TRBV30 and TRBJ1-4 provide the parts outside the CDR3, is SQTIHQWPATLVQPVGSPLSLECTVEGTSNPNLYWYRQAAGRGLQLLFYSVGIGQISSEVPQNLSASRPQDRQFILSSKKLLLSDSGFYLCAWSVGGQQNEKLFFGSGTQLSVL.

J is TRBJ2-2 and V is TRBV7-8, with D uncertain. The ends were cut back, 4 bases at V and 4 bases at J, with 7 bases in the middle. Germline loops: CDR1 SGHVS, CDR2 FQNEAQ. The CDR3 totals 13 residues. The CDR3 nucleotides are TGTGCCAGCAGCTCCTTTTTCACCGGGGAGCTGTTTTTT. Translated, it gives CASSSFFTGELFF.

This chain joins TRBV18 and TRBJ1-1; TRBD1 is a possible D gene (5 bases). Germline V gives CDR1 KGHSH, CDR2 LQKENI. This CDR3 spans 14 amino acids. V lost 1 base and J lost 7, with 13 bases in between. The CDR3 nucleotides read TGTGCCAGCTCACCACAGGAGGGAAGGGGTGAAGCTTTCTTT. Translated: CASSPQEGRGEAFF.

V and J are TRBV24-1 and TRBJ2-7; 9 nucleotides agree with TRBD1. The germline V gene has CDR1 KGHDR and CDR2 SFDVKD. V gave up 4 bases and J gave up 5 bases; unmatched junction bases: 8. The CDR3 sequence is 15 residues long. CDR3 nucleotide sequence: TGTGCCACCAGTGAACCGGGACAGGGACGCGACGAGCAGTACTTC. Amino acids: CATSEPGQGRDEQYF.

The rearrangement uses TRBV19 and TRBJ2-7; D might be TRBD2 (5 bases). Between the trimmed V and J ends, which lost 6 bases and 0 bases, there was a span of 12 bases. This CDR3 is built from 14 residues. Looked up from germline, CDR1 is LNHDA and CDR2 is SQIVND (reference sequence). CDR3 protein: CASSEVGSSYEQYF. In DNA, the CDR3 is TGTGCCAGTAGCGAGGTGGGGAGCTCCTACGAGCAGTACTTC.

This clone appeared once. The V call is TRBV7-2, the J call TRBJ2-3; 7 bases are shared with TRBD2. The CDR3 runs 14 residues. Germline loops: CDR1 SGHTA, CDR2 FQGNSA. V was pared by 6 bases and J by 2 bases, with 5 bases of the junction left unmatched. CDR3 sequence: CASSYSGSTDTQYF. CDR3 in DNA: TGTGCCAGCAGTTATAGCGGGTCCACAGATACGCAGTATTTT. The full variable domain, in which reference TRBV7-2 and TRBJ2-3 provide the parts outside the CDR3, is GAGVSQSPSNKVTEKGKDVELRCDPISGHTALYWYRQSLGQGLEFLIYFQGNSAPDKSGLPSDRFSAERTGGSVSTLTIQRTQQEDSAVYLCASSYSGSTDTQYFGPGTRLTVL.

The chain carries TRBV5-1 and TRBJ2-1; a weak D match, TRBD2 (5 bases). The germline CDR1 and CDR2 sequences are SGHRS and YFSETQ. The CDR3 runs 14 residues. V was clipped by 2 bases and J by 8 bases, with 14 bases between them. The CDR3 DNA follows: TGCGCCAGCAGCTTCACGGACCGGCGGGATGAGCAGTTCTTC. Translating it yields CASSFTDRRDEQFF.

V usage is TRBV11-2 and J usage is TRBJ2-2, with D tentatively TRBD1 (6 bases). Trimming cost V 4 bases and J 5 bases, with 17 bases left between them. This CDR3 is built from 16 residues. Per the germline V gene, CDR1 is SGHAT and CDR2 is FQNNGV. The CDR3 nucleotides read TGTGCCAGCAGCTCCCTTCGGGACACGAGGACCGGGGAGCTGTTTTTT. As protein: CASSSLRDTRTGELFF.

This chain links TRBV18 with TRBJ1-3, with D possibly matching TRBD1 (6 bases). CDR1 and CDR2 (germline): KGHSH, LQKENI. Trimming pared 3 bases from V and 1 base from J, leaving 10 bases between. The CDR3 totals 15 residues. The CDR3 DNA reads TGTGCCAGCTCACCTCCAGGGGCATCTGGAAACACCATATATTTT. Translation: CASSPPGASGNTIYF.

The gene calls are TRBV18 and TRBJ2-6; 8 bases align to TRBD1. Germline CDR1 is KGHSH and CDR2 is LQKENI. This CDR3 comprises 17 residues. V lost 2 bases and J lost 0; bases outside the gene matches: 3. The CDR3 sequence: CASSPDRGNSGANVLTF. The CDR3 bases are TGTGCCAGCTCACCAGACAGGGGAAACTCTGGGGCCAACGTCCTGACTTTC.

This clone was picked up a small number of times. The rearrangement links TRBV30 to TRBJ2-1; 12 bases agree with TRBD2. V trimming: 3 bases; J trimming: 6 bases; junction bases outside the gene matches: 15. The CDR3 is 18 residues long. CDR1 is GTSNPN and CDR2 is SVGIG in the germline V gene (reference sequence). This chain's CDR3 is CAWSLAPLPSGGANEQFF. The CDR3 coding sequence is TGTGCCTGGAGCCTAGCCCCCCTTCCTAGCGGGGGGGCCAATGAGCAGTTCTTC.

The J gene is TRBJ1-2, the V gene TRBV5-1; tentative D call: TRBD1 (6 bases). Germline assignment: CDR1 SGHRS and CDR2 YFSETQ. Trimming removed 2 bases from V and 6 bases from J, with 14 bases in between. The CDR3 contains 14 residues. The CDR3 DNA follows: TGCGCCAGCAGCTTTTTTTTGAGGGGGAATGGCTACACCTTC. It is translated as CASSFFLRGNGYTF.

The rearrangement joins TRBV20-1 to TRBJ2-3, with TRBD2 matching over 11 bases. V shed 3 bases and J 3 bases; nucleotides not matched to a gene: 5. Germline V gene data show CDR1 as DFQATT and CDR2 as SNEGSKA (reference sequence). This CDR3 region has 15 residues. The DNA of the CDR3 is TGCAGTGCTAGTCCTAGCGGGGGGTTAACAGATACGCAGTATTTT. It specifies CSASPSGGLTDTQYF.

V is TRBV12-3 or TRBV12-4 and J is TRBJ1-5; possible D gene TRBD1, 5 bases. Trimming removed 3 bases at V and 4 bases at J, with 7 bases between. CDR3 size: 13 residues. The CDR3 coding sequence is TGTGCCAGCAGTTTGGACAAGAATCAGCCCCAGCATTTT. This sequence encodes CASSLDKNQPQHF.

The chain joins TRBV4-2 to TRBJ2-5; D remains unclear. The CDR3 runs to 16 residues. The germline gives CDR1 LGHNA, CDR2 YNFKEQ. Trimming took off 1 base at V and 1 base at J, with 13 bases between the two ends. CDR3 region: CASSQGGGQLQETQYF. Here the CDR3 DNA reads TGTGCCAGCAGCCAAGGAGGTGGTCAGCTCCAAGAGACCCAGTACTTC.